This T cell receptor (beta chain) was observed in a study of spatial heterogeneity in lung cancer (dated by TCRdb to between 2019 and 2020). Turning to the overall study: More beta-chain than alpha-chain transcripts were consistently detected, likely reflecting higher beta-chain transcript abundance. In the raw uncorrected reads, each unique combination of TCR and UMI appeared more than ten times on average. The study quantitatively compared TCR alpha and beta repertoires across multiple tumor regions, matched nontumor lung and blood in non-small cell lung cancer. Nonsynonymous mutation counts, determined by whole-exome sequencing of tumor tissue, were related to features of the TCR repertoire. Both alpha and beta chains were TCR-sequenced in hundreds of tumor regions, around 64 matched nontumor lung samples and more than 50 PBMC samples obtained at surgery. The full study reports these points: Confirming at a functional level the hypothesis that regional TCRs recognize regional mutations was considered to require additional single-cell paired TCR alpha and beta sequencing. Ubiquitous expanded tumor TCRs were detected in blood more often at tumor resection than at routine follow-up.

The method was 5' RACE. TCRdb names NextSeq 500 as the instrument used. The TCR library protocol attached a unique molecular identifier to each TCR cDNA molecule to allow correction of PCR and sequencing errors. Regarding the original processing steps: Decombinator tools were used for TCR identification, UMI-based error correction and CDR3 extraction. TCRs above a frequency of 2 per 1,000, corresponding to the top 1% of the tumor frequency distribution, were defined as expanded. Rényi diversity was computed with the R vegan package after subsampling each repertoire 100 times to 5,000 TCRs. CDR3 similarity networks were built from amino acid triplet string-kernel similarity, with CDR3s being connected when pairwise similarity was above 0.82. TCRdb redid the processing of the public reads, applying fastp at Q25 and MiXCR, and retained in-frame beta chains. Each record represents a unique CDR3 protein, reported with the most common genes and DNA among its rows. These V and J calls originate from TCRdb's pipeline instead of the authors' own analysis. This sample comprises about 17,000 distinct CDR3 sequences, 20% to 25% of them detected only once. The top ten clones comprise over 15% of the sample.

V and J lose 6 bases and 2 bases, and a span of 26 bases separates them. The CDR3 starts with the cysteine, ends with the phenylalanine, and has 18 residues. CDR3 DNA only is kept here, 54 bases in frame from base 1. CDR1 and CDR2 (LGHNA, YSLEER) derive from the germline V gene. This clonotype has just a few counts. What this receptor recognizes is not known. Nothing much larger sits one base from this clone, and base qualities are not available. Interpreted using the paper, the time point label stands for: sample taken at primary tumor resection. Without any cell sorting, TCR sequencing was performed on whole RNA extracted either from tumor and nontumor lung tissue or from cryopreserved PBMC samples. Samples were obtained from about 69 patients with early-stage, untreated non-small cell lung cancer from the lung TRACERx cohort. Patients were selected for TCR sequencing only if sufficient RNA was available from at least two tumor regions.

In this chain, TRBV4-3 is recombined with TRBJ2-7, with TRBD2 tentatively as D gene (5 bases match). The TCR comes from a female donor with early-stage non-small cell lung cancer. This material consisted of PBMCs, taken at surgery. The CDR3 has the sequence CASSPPEGSVKNPYEQYF. The sequenced DNA: TGCGCCAGCAGTCCTCCCGAGGGTAGCGTTAAAAACCCCTACGAGCAGTACTTC.